This TCR beta chain was recovered during a study of blood T cells in healthy people across ages. Then a second PCR, running roughly 6 to 11 cycles, was carried out with a sample-barcoded 5' primer and a J-beta primer mix. Using its own MiXCR run on the 5' RACE reads, TCRdb lists one record per CDR3 protein. The repertoire consists of approximately 1,100,000 distinct CDR3 sequences, with 35% to 50% occurring once and the leading ten covering approximately 20%. There are 16 residues in the CDR3. Germline V gene sequence: CDR1 SNHLY, CDR2 FYNNEI. Worth noting for this clonotype: The junction does not match germline at one end; this may be a read error.

The TCR was taken from a woman aged 60-75 years in good health. Sequencing was done on a sample of blood. This chain connects TRBV2 to TRBJ2-3, with 12 positions matching TRBD2. Here the CDR3 reads CASSEGTSGARDSQYF. The CDR3 bases are TGTGCCAGCAGTGAAGGGACTAGCGGGGCGAGAGATTCGCAGTATTTT.